This T cell receptor (beta chain) was documented in a study of blood T cells in healthy people across ages (dated by TCRdb to the mid-2010s). For context, the study as a whole: Template switching captured roughly one uniquely barcoded TCR beta cDNA molecule per two T cells in model experiments. The study analyzed two additional independent replicas of 1 million unique cDNA reads from the same blood draw for two donors, one aged 18 to 29 and one aged 80 or older. Donors were grouped into four age groups: young (average 16 years), middle-aged (roughly 40), aged (approximately 58) and long-lived (about 90). To track age-related changes in TCR beta repertoire diversity, the study relied on deep sequencing normalized with unique cDNA molecular identifiers. General study outcomes and caveats: Observed TCR beta diversity per million T cells fell roughly linearly with age, and a significant reduction was already apparent by age approximately 41. Bulk unsorted PBMC profiling prevented conclusive comparison of naive and antigen-experienced compartments. Because donor CMV infection status was unknown, age-related changes in expanded clonotypes were potentially confounded. Compared with the aged group, more naive CD4+ T cells, fewer expanded clones and increased TCR diversity were shown by the long-lived group, suggesting age selection. Observed TCR beta diversity correlated strongly with the percentage of naive T cells measured by flow cytometry. Estimates of total diversity based on one million sequenced T cells were regarded as lower bounds and as underestimates.

The donors were a few dozen Caucasian individuals from Russia, aged roughly 6 to 100 years, who were systemically healthy. Ten milliliters of peripheral blood were drawn from each donor into EDTA-treated Vacutainer tubes. Ficoll-Paque density-gradient centrifugation was used to isolate PBMCs, with at least 6.5 million obtained per sample. Trizol reagent was used to extract total RNA from the PBMCs, yielding at least 6 micrograms per sample. For every donor, flow cytometry on a PBMC aliquot measured the percentage of naive CD45RAhigh/CD27high T cells. This clonotype was detected only a few times. Its antigen has not been determined. Per-base qualities were not stored, and no clone one base away is much larger. The method behind the library was 5' RACE. Sequencing was performed on an Illumina HiSeq 2500. A second 7 to 11 cycle PCR used a sample-barcoded 5' primer and a J-beta primer mix. A template-switch 5' adaptor carrying 12 random nucleotides introduced a unique molecular identifier onto each TCR beta cDNA molecule. At least 2.5 million CDR3-containing paired-end reads were obtained from each sample. All of the RNA was converted into first-strand cDNA using the Mint cDNA synthesis kit, with a TRBC-specific oligonucleotide serving as the primer. Following uracil-DNA glycosylase treatment, all cDNA underwent a first 18-cycle PCR with the universal primers M1SS and BC2_uni_R. Turning to the authors' computational methods: For normalization, 1 million high-quality reads were randomly selected from each sample, with every read carrying a distinct molecular identifier. Instead of being binned into consensus sequences, reads with shared molecular identifiers were discarded. MiTCR, run with a Q25 quality threshold and the strictest error-elimination algorithm, handled CDR3 identification, clonotype clustering and error correction. Lower-bound total TCR beta diversity was estimated with a nonparametric unseen species model using Euler transformation. In-frame beta chains were kept once TCRdb had trimmed the public reads at Q25 with fastp and called clones with MiXCR. Entries are consolidated by CDR3 protein sequence, retaining the most common genes and DNA. For this entry, the V and J calls and clone size follow TCRdb and not the study's own pipeline. A total of under 700,000 distinct CDR3 sequences appear in this sample, around 24% of them only once. The ten top clones hold just under 9% of the sample.

The same sample was also studied in work on T cells of mothers and their children. The second study, in turn, reports: Donors were nine systemically healthy Caucasian individuals: three mothers and their six children. cDNA synthesis consumed the entire amount of extracted RNA, loaded at 1.5 ug RNA in each 15 ul reaction. In the second PCR, sample barcodes and 2-4 random nucleotides were introduced via the M1S primer. Each mother yielded over 9.5 million TCR beta CDR3 reads and each child roughly 3.1 million reads. In both related and unrelated pairs, thymic selection shapes the output of TCR recombination in a similar way, with inherited differences having only a minor effect. Related mother-child pairs always showed normalized repertoire overlap that was slightly higher than in unrelated mother-child pairs, though the difference was never significant. No persistent microchimeric T cell clones were detected, at a sensitivity of roughly 96 clones per million clonotypes. Deep NGS was used in the study to compare the TCR beta repertoires of mothers and children and to look for features that separate related mother-child pairs from unrelated individuals. The mean age was around 40 +/- 4 years for the mothers and approximately 11 +/- 4 years for the children. After adapter ligation with NEBNext reagents, the libraries were sequenced on Illumina HiSeq 2000 with 100+100 nt paired-end reads. To avoid cross-contamination, the mother libraries and the child libraries were prepared a month apart and sequenced in separate runs. For each donor, between roughly 500,000 and 2,200,000 distinct TCR beta clonotypes were identified. Naive TCR beta clonotypes were estimated from low-frequency clonotypes matched to each donor's FACS-determined naive share, without sorting.

Material for sequencing was blood. This sequence originates from a boy aged 5 to 17 in good health.

Here is the DNA: TGCGCCAGCAGCCAGTACAGTGCCAACTACGAGCAGTACTTC. Its translation is CASSQYSANYEQYF. The chain was built from TRBV4-3 and TRBJ2-7, with no reliable assignment of the D segment. The CDR1 and CDR2 encoded by the germline V gene are LGHNA and YSLEER. At the junction V is shortened by 3 bases and J by 3 bases, with 12 bases in between. From the cysteine through the phenylalanine, the CDR3 covers 14 amino acids. Only the CDR3 DNA is retained, 42 bases long and in frame from the first base.